This is a list of T cell receptor beta chains from one sample in a study of T cell repertoires in cytomegalovirus infection. TCRdb re-called the reads through MiXCR, storing one row per CDR3 protein. This table has around 300,000 distinct CDR3 sequences, roughly 24% appearing once. What was sequenced was PBMCs. The receptors shown here come from a human donor in good health (CMV status not recorded). Some clones in this sample may be carry-over from other donors' samples. CDR3s include the opening cysteine and the closing phenylalanine or tryptophan. A D gene is named only where the DNA matches it firmly. A row's size may be missing; if present it is once, few, many or a size class.

d_call: TRBD2
j_call: TRBJ2-1
clone_size: NA
v_call: TRBV14
cdr3_length: 14
cdr3_aa: CASSQTLTSGTVFF
cdr3_nt: TGTGCCAGCAGCCAAACCCTGACTAGCGGGACGGTTTTCTTC

d_call: TRBD2
j_call: TRBJ2-1
clone_size: once
v_call: TRBV27
cdr3_length: 16
cdr3_aa: CASSPSGGSSYNEQFF
cdr3_nt: TGTGCCAGCAGTCCGTCGGGCGGGAGCTCCTACAATGAGCAGTTCTTC

d_call: TRBD1
j_call: TRBJ2-1
clone_size: few
v_call: TRBV28
cdr3_length: 14
cdr3_aa: CASRRDRGYNEQFF
cdr3_nt: TGTGCCAGCCGGAGGGACAGGGGGTATAATGAGCAGTTCTTC

d_call: TRBD2
j_call: TRBJ2-1
clone_size: NA
v_call: TRBV29-1
cdr3_length: 16
cdr3_aa: CSVAGEREYYDNEQFF
cdr3_nt: TGCAGCGTTGCCGGGGAGCGGGAGTACTATGACAATGAGCAGTTCTTC

d_call: NA
j_call: TRBJ2-1
clone_size: NA
v_call: TRBV14
cdr3_length: 14
cdr3_aa: CASSYRDSYNEQFF
cdr3_nt: TGTGCCAGCAGCTACCGGGACTCCTACAATGAGCAGTTCTTC

d_call: NA
j_call: TRBJ1-5
clone_size: few
v_call: TRBV12-3/TRBV12-4
cdr3_length: 15
cdr3_aa: CASSSGTPTGQPQHF
cdr3_nt: TGTGCCAGCAGTTCCGGGACACCGACTGGTCAGCCCCAGCATTTT

d_call: NA
j_call: TRBJ1-1
clone_size: few
v_call: TRBV6-5
cdr3_length: 14
cdr3_aa: CASSHLGLVTEAFF
cdr3_nt: TGTGCCAGCAGCCACCTGGGTTTGGTCACTGAAGCTTTCTTT

d_call: TRBD2
j_call: TRBJ2-3
clone_size: NA
v_call: TRBV20-1
cdr3_length: 15
cdr3_aa: CSARGTSGSRNTQYF
cdr3_nt: TGCAGTGCCCGAGGGACTAGCGGGAGTCGGAATACGCAGTATTTT

d_call: TRBD2
j_call: TRBJ2-3
clone_size: few
v_call: TRBV5-1
cdr3_length: 13
cdr3_aa: CASSYAGEDTQYF
cdr3_nt: TGCGCCAGCAGCTACGCGGGAGAAGATACGCAGTATTTT

d_call: NA
j_call: TRBJ1-2
clone_size: many
v_call: TRBV28
cdr3_length: 14
cdr3_aa: CASREQAFNYGYTF
cdr3_nt: TGTGCCAGCAGAGAACAGGCTTTTAACTATGGCTACACCTTC

d_call: NA
j_call: TRBJ2-3
clone_size: NA
v_call: TRBV4-3
cdr3_length: 14
cdr3_aa: CASSQDVPTDTQYF
cdr3_nt: TGCGCCAGCAGCCAAGACGTGCCGACAGATACGCAGTATTTT

d_call: TRBD1
j_call: TRBJ1-2
clone_size: few
v_call: TRBV6-1
cdr3_length: 14
cdr3_aa: CASSPDRDTMRYTF
cdr3_nt: TGTGCCAGCAGCCCTGACAGGGATACTATGCGCTACACCTTC

d_call: NA
j_call: TRBJ2-7
clone_size: few
v_call: TRBV5-4
cdr3_length: 14
cdr3_aa: CASTRGGSSYEQYF
cdr3_nt: TGTGCCAGCACCCGTGGGGGGAGCTCCTACGAGCAGTACTTC

d_call: TRBD1
j_call: TRBJ2-1
clone_size: many
v_call: TRBV7-2
cdr3_length: 14
cdr3_aa: CASSFRDRYGEQFF
cdr3_nt: TGTGCCAGCAGCTTTCGGGACAGGTATGGTGAGCAGTTCTTC

d_call: TRBD1
j_call: TRBJ1-2
clone_size: NA
v_call: TRBV7-3
cdr3_length: 15
cdr3_aa: CASSRDRGANYGYTF
cdr3_nt: TGTGCCAGCAGCCGCGACAGGGGAGCTAACTATGGCTACACCTTC

d_call: TRBD2
j_call: TRBJ2-7
clone_size: NA
v_call: TRBV5-6
cdr3_length: 15
cdr3_aa: CASSWVSGTAYEQYF
cdr3_nt: TGTGCCAGCAGCTGGGTAAGCGGGACCGCCTACGAGCAGTACTTC

d_call: NA
j_call: TRBJ1-5
clone_size: NA
v_call: TRBV12-3/TRBV12-4
cdr3_length: 14
cdr3_aa: CASSFGRLNQPQHF
cdr3_nt: TGTGCCAGCAGTTTTGGCAGATTAAATCAGCCCCAGCATTTT

d_call: TRBD2
j_call: TRBJ2-1
clone_size: many
v_call: TRBV7-2
cdr3_length: 14
cdr3_aa: CASRLAGVRNEQFF
cdr3_nt: TGTGCCAGCAGGCTAGCGGGAGTTAGGAATGAGCAGTTCTTC

d_call: NA
j_call: TRBJ2-3
clone_size: many
v_call: TRBV12-3/TRBV12-4
cdr3_length: 11
cdr3_aa: CASRQGDTQYF
cdr3_nt: TGTGCCAGCAGGCAGGGGGATACGCAGTATTTT

d_call: NA
j_call: TRBJ2-7
clone_size: many
v_call: TRBV27
cdr3_length: 13
cdr3_aa: CASGRASYEWQYF
cdr3_nt: TGTGCCAGCGGTCGAGCGAGCTACGAGTGGCAGTACTTC

d_call: NA
j_call: TRBJ1-5
clone_size: once
v_call: TRBV4-1
cdr3_length: 15
cdr3_aa: CASSQDSLTRQPQHF
cdr3_nt: TGCGCCAGCAGCCAAGATAGTCTCACGAGGCAGCCCCAGCATTTT

d_call: NA
j_call: TRBJ2-2
clone_size: NA
v_call: TRBV19
cdr3_length: 14
cdr3_aa: CASSTRVGTGELFF
cdr3_nt: TGTGCCAGTAGTACCAGGGTCGGTACCGGGGAGCTGTTTTTT

d_call: NA
j_call: TRBJ1-5
clone_size: many
v_call: TRBV7-2
cdr3_length: 14
cdr3_aa: CASSYTGMGQPQHF
cdr3_nt: TGTGCCAGCAGCTATACGGGCATGGGTCAGCCCCAGCATTTT

d_call: NA
j_call: TRBJ2-3
clone_size: NA
v_call: TRBV29-1
cdr3_length: 9
cdr3_aa: CIPPDTQYF
cdr3_nt: TGCATCCCTCCAGATACGCAGTATTTT

d_call: NA
j_call: TRBJ1-5
clone_size: NA
v_call: TRBV28
cdr3_length: 12
cdr3_aa: CASTTNNQPQHF
cdr3_nt: TGTGCCAGCACGACCAACAATCAGCCCCAGCATTTT

d_call: NA
j_call: TRBJ1-1
clone_size: NA
v_call: TRBV5-1
cdr3_length: 13
cdr3_aa: CASSWQGQGEAFF
cdr3_nt: TGCGCCAGCAGCTGGCAGGGGCAGGGTGAAGCTTTCTTT

d_call: TRBD1
j_call: TRBJ1-3
clone_size: few
v_call: TRBV6-1
cdr3_length: 14
cdr3_aa: CASQQGSSGNTIYF
cdr3_nt: TGTGCCAGTCAACAGGGGAGCTCTGGAAACACCATATATTTT

d_call: NA
j_call: TRBJ2-1
clone_size: many
v_call: TRBV7-2
cdr3_length: 16
cdr3_aa: CASSLLGVASSNEQFF
cdr3_nt: TGTGCCAGCAGCTTACTCGGTGTGGCTAGCAGCAATGAGCAGTTCTTC

d_call: NA
j_call: TRBJ2-7
clone_size: once
v_call: TRBV2
cdr3_length: 12
cdr3_aa: CAMGLRAYEQYF
cdr3_nt: TGTGCCATGGGTTTGAGGGCCTACGAGCAGTACTTC

d_call: NA
j_call: TRBJ1-3
clone_size: NA
v_call: TRBV11-2
cdr3_length: 15
cdr3_aa: CASSLSFDSGNTIYF
cdr3_nt: TGTGCCAGCAGCCTGTCGTTCGACAGTGGAAACACCATATATTTT

d_call: NA
j_call: TRBJ2-1
clone_size: NA
v_call: TRBV5-1
cdr3_length: 16
cdr3_aa: CASSISTASSYNEQFF
cdr3_nt: TGCGCCAGCAGCATTTCGACGGCCAGCTCCTACAATGAGCAGTTCTTC

d_call: TRBD1
j_call: TRBJ1-5
clone_size: few
v_call: TRBV28
cdr3_length: 15
cdr3_aa: CASSSPGQGTQPQHF
cdr3_nt: TGTGCCAGCAGTTCCCCAGGACAGGGGACCCAGCCCCAGCATTTT

d_call: NA
j_call: TRBJ2-1
clone_size: few
v_call: TRBV29-1
cdr3_length: 11
cdr3_aa: CSGGYANEQFF
cdr3_nt: TGCAGCGGTGGATATGCCAATGAGCAGTTCTTC

d_call: TRBD2
j_call: TRBJ2-1
clone_size: NA
v_call: TRBV11-2
cdr3_length: 16
cdr3_aa: CASSPRPTSDYNEQFF
cdr3_nt: TGTGCCAGCAGCCCCCGACCGACTAGCGACTACAATGAGCAGTTCTTC

d_call: TRBD2
j_call: TRBJ2-3
clone_size: many
v_call: TRBV7-2
cdr3_length: 16
cdr3_aa: CASSFGLAGGTDTQYF
cdr3_nt: TGTGCCAGCAGCTTCGGACTAGCGGGAGGAACAGATACGCAGTATTTT

d_call: NA
j_call: TRBJ2-3
clone_size: few
v_call: TRBV3-1
cdr3_length: 15
cdr3_aa: CASSQDFQNTDTQYF
cdr3_nt: TGTGCCAGCAGCCAAGATTTCCAGAACACAGATACGCAGTATTTT

d_call: NA
j_call: TRBJ1-5
clone_size: many
v_call: TRBV7-2
cdr3_length: 15
cdr3_aa: CASSLGLTLGQPQHF
cdr3_nt: TGTGCCAGCAGCTTAGGCCTGACCCTCGGTCAGCCCCAGCATTTT

d_call: TRBD2
j_call: TRBJ2-2
clone_size: NA
v_call: TRBV6-5
cdr3_length: 14
cdr3_aa: CASSWGGSTGELFF
cdr3_nt: TGTGCCAGCAGTTGGGGAGGGAGCACCGGGGAGCTGTTTTTT

d_call: NA
j_call: TRBJ2-7
clone_size: many
v_call: TRBV28
cdr3_length: 11
cdr3_aa: CASSTPYEQYF
cdr3_nt: TGTGCCAGCAGTACCCCCTACGAGCAGTACTTC

d_call: NA
j_call: TRBJ2-1
clone_size: few
v_call: TRBV6-6
cdr3_length: 15
cdr3_aa: CASSQTGLRYNEQFF
cdr3_nt: TGTGCCAGCAGTCAAACGGGACTCCGCTACAATGAGCAGTTCTTC

d_call: NA
j_call: TRBJ1-4
clone_size: NA
v_call: TRBV15
cdr3_length: 12
cdr3_aa: CATTSLNEKLFF
cdr3_nt: TGTGCCACCACCAGTCTTAATGAAAAACTGTTTTTT